The 21 T cell receptor beta chains presented below share a single source sample, sequenced in a study of lymphopenia after photon versus proton radiotherapy. Profiling relied on immunoSEQ multiplex PCR, and the TCRdb table lists in-frame clones only, not all of them. The repertoire holds 55,000 to 70,000 clones, with roughly 93% as singletons. Sequences were derived from peripheral blood, sampled from a patient treated with photon-based radiotherapy. The receptor source for this set is a woman aged 70-85 years with pancreatic cancer.

The V and J genes are TRBV7-3 and TRBJ2-2; TRBD2 aligns across 8 bases. The germline V gene encodes CDR1 SGHTA and CDR2 FQGTGA. V dropped 1 base and J dropped 6; count of bases not matched to a gene: 7. The CDR3 has 16 residues. The CDR3 DNA sequence: TGTGCCAGCAGCTTAATTGCGGGAGGTTTCGCCGGGGAGCTGTTTTTT. Its protein product is CASSLIAGGFAGELFF.

This rearrangement joins TRBV7-2 to TRBJ1-1, with a weak D call TRBD1 (5 bases). The CDR3 sequence is 14 residues long. Germline loops: CDR1 SGHTA, CDR2 FQGNSA. Trimming removed 5 bases at V and 3 bases at J, with 13 bases between. The CDR3 here is CASSRGVWDTEAFF. The DNA for the CDR3 is TGTGCCAGCAGCCGAGGGGTGTGGGACACTGAAGCTTTCTTT. The full variable domain, completed using reference TRBV7-2 and TRBJ1-1, is GAGVSQSPSNKVTEKGKDVELRCDPISGHTALYWYRQSLGQGLEFLIYFQGNSAPDKSGLPSDRFSAERTGGSVSTLTIQRTQQEDSAVYLCASSRGVWDTEAFFGQGTRLTVV.

This clone was observed a handful of times. Here the CDR3 reads CSVDRGSYNEQFF. CDR3 sequence (DNA): TGCAGCGTTGACCGCGGGAGTTACAATGAGCAGTTCTTC. The rearrangement links TRBV29-1 to TRBJ2-1, with 7 bases that match TRBD2. J was trimmed by 4 bases and V by 3 bases; bases with no gene match: 3. Germline loops: CDR1 SQVTM, CDR2 ANQGSEA. CDR3 length: 13 residues.

This clone was seen once. This chain links TRBV4-2 with TRBJ2-1; 9 nucleotides line up with TRBD2. The CDR3 is 16 residues long. The V gene end was trimmed by 4 bases and the J gene end by 3 bases; junction bases not matched to a gene: 7. Germline CDR1 LGHNA, CDR2 YNFKEQ. DNA for the CDR3: TGTGCCAGCAGCCCAAGGATAGCGGGAGTCTACAATGAGCAGTTCTTC. It translates to CASSPRIAGVYNEQFF.

V and J are TRBV2 and TRBJ2-7; 8 bases align to TRBD1. In germline, CDR1 is SNHLY, CDR2 FYNNEI. This CDR3 is built from 14 residues. V dropped 8 bases and J dropped 5; count of bases not matched to a gene: 11. This CDR3 reads CASAGSRGRNEQYF. The CDR3 bases are TGTGCCAGCGCGGGGAGCAGGGGGCGCAACGAGCAGTACTTC.

The count of this clone is one. This chain joins TRBV7-2 and TRBJ1-1; a weak D match, TRBD1 (6 bases). There are 15 residues in the CDR3. Germline V CDR1 and CDR2: SGHTA, FQGNSA. Trimming cost V 7 bases and J 4 bases, with 19 bases left between them. CDR3 protein: CASNLLGGFGTEAFF. In nucleotides, the CDR3 is TGTGCCAGCAACCTCCTAGGGGGTTTCGGCACTGAAGCTTTCTTT. Looking up the rest from reference TRBV7-2 and TRBJ1-1 gives the full variable domain: GAGVSQSPSNKVTEKGKDVELRCDPISGHTALYWYRQSLGQGLEFLIYFQGNSAPDKSGLPSDRFSAERTGGSVSTLTIQRTQQEDSAVYLCASNLLGGFGTEAFFGQGTRLTVV.

The chain is built from TRBV7-8 and TRBJ2-5, with a tentative D call TRBD2 (5 bases). Per germline, CDR1 SGHVS and CDR2 FQNEAQ. V was clipped by 0 bases and J by 5 bases, with 10 bases between them. The CDR3 consists of 14 residues. The CDR3 DNA sequence: TGTGCCAGCAGCTTAGCGGGAGTGGTTGAGACCCAGTACTTC. Amino acid sequence: CASSLAGVVETQYF.

The V call is TRBV9, the J call TRBJ1-2; 9 bases map to TRBD1. CDR3 length equals 15 residues. The ends lost 0 bases at V and 5 bases at J; junction bases unmatched: 5. Germline values: CDR1 SGDLS, CDR2 YYNGEE. CDR3: CASSVEPTGGYGYTF. CDR3 nucleotide sequence: TGTGCCAGCAGCGTAGAACCGACAGGGGGATATGGCTACACCTTC.

CDR3 sequence (DNA): TGTGCCAGCAGCTACCTAGGGGTCGGGGGAGATACGCAGTATTTT. Its translation: CASSYLGVGGDTQYF. The V call is TRBV5-4, the J call TRBJ2-3; maybe TRBD2 (6 bases). V lost 3 bases, J lost 5 bases, and 16 bases lay in between. The CDR3 runs 15 residues. In germline, CDR1 is SGHNT, CDR2 YYREEE (reference sequence).

This chain uses TRBV7-2 with TRBJ2-3; D may match TRBD1 or TRBD2 (5 bases each). V was cut by 3 bases and J by 2 bases, with 9 bases left in between. Germline V lookup: CDR1 SGHTA, CDR2 FQGNSA. The CDR3 sequence is 14 residues long. CDR3 DNA sequence: TGTGCCAGCAGCTTGGGGACCCACACAGATACGCAGTATTTT. Translation gives CASSLGTHTDTQYF.

This rearrangement joins TRBV2 to TRBJ2-4, with D perhaps matching TRBD1 or TRBD2 (6 bases each). This CDR3 has 13 residues. Germline CDR1 is SNHLY and CDR2 is FYNNEI. V was shortened by 6 bases and J by 9 bases, with 15 bases between the two germline ends. The CDR3 DNA reads as TGTGCCAGCAGGACGAGGGGGGTGGGCATTCAGTACTTC. Translation: CASRTRGVGIQYF.

The genes are TRBV15 and TRBJ2-7, with TRBD2 as a possible D gene (6 bases). Germline V CDR1 and CDR2: LNHNV, YYDKDF (reference sequence). The V end lost 0 bases, the J end lost 0 bases, and 9 bases lay between the germline ends. The CDR3 loop spans 15 amino acids. The CDR3 DNA is TGTGCCACCAGCAGAGAACCTAGCGCCTCCTACGAGCAGTACTTC. Translated, it gives CATSREPSASYEQYF. Drawing the rest from reference TRBV15 and TRBJ2-7, the complete variable domain is DAMVIQNPRYQVTQFGKPVTLSCSQTLNHNVMYWYQQKSSQAPKLLFHYYDKDFNNEADTPDNFQSRRPNTSFCFLDIRSPGLGDTAMYLCATSREPSASYEQYFGPGTRLTVT.

The gene calls are TRBV2 and TRBJ1-1; 7 bases agree with TRBD1. CDR1 and CDR2 (germline): SNHLY, FYNNEI. The CDR3 spans 13 residues. Unmatched junction bases numbered 2, after V lost 5 bases and J lost 2 bases. DNA for the CDR3: TGTGCCAGCAGTTGGGACAGAAACACTGAAGCTTTCTTT. It translates to CASSWDRNTEAFF.

The sample holds a few counts of this clone. The chain uses TRBV25-1 and TRBJ2-5; D is uncertain. V was trimmed by 1 base and J by 2 bases, leaving 11 bases between them. This CDR3 has 15 residues. The V gene's germline CDR1 is MGHDK and CDR2 SYGVNS. CDR3 residues: CASSESWAEQETQYF. CDR3 bases: TGTGCCAGCAGTGAATCTTGGGCAGAACAAGAGACCCAGTACTTC.

The chain uses TRBV4-3 and TRBJ2-7; 9 nucleotides line up with TRBD2. The CDR3 covers 18 residues. V dropped 0 bases and J dropped 6; count of bases not matched to a gene: 15. Germline V gene lookup returns CDR1 LGHNA and CDR2 YSLEER. The CDR3 DNA reads as TGCGCCAGCAGCCAAGATCTTTTTTCGGGGCGGGAGGGGTGCGAGCAGTACTTC. Residues: CASSQDLFSGREGCEQYF.

The chain couples TRBV6-5 to TRBJ1-3, with 7 bases aligning to TRBD1. Trimming cost V 0 bases and J 2 bases; bases outside gene matches: 4. Germline loops: CDR1 MNHEY, CDR2 SVGAGI. CDR3 size: 16 residues. CDR3 DNA: TGTGCCAGCAGTTACTCCGAGGGGGCCACTGGAAACACCATATATTTT. Encoded protein: CASSYSEGATGNTIYF.

The chain is built from TRBV2 and TRBJ2-7; D might be TRBD1 (5 bases). The CDR3 is 14 amino acids. Germline V gene lookup returns CDR1 SNHLY and CDR2 FYNNEI. V gave up 4 bases and J gave up 2 bases, with 12 bases separating them. The CDR3 DNA is TGTGCCAGCAGTGTAGGGGAAGGCACCTACGAGCAGTACTTC. It specifies CASSVGEGTYEQYF.

The chain recombines TRBV7-3 with TRBJ2-3, with D perhaps TRBD1 or TRBD2 (5 bases each). The germline gives CDR1 SGHTA, CDR2 FQGTGA. The V end lost 5 bases, the J end lost 2 bases, and 17 bases lay between the germline ends. This CDR3 spans 16 amino acids. CDR3 DNA: TGTGCCAGCAGCCAATCCCCCGCAGGGACCACAGATACGCAGTATTTT. This encodes CASSQSPAGTTDTQYF.

The CDR3 DNA is TGTGCCAGCAGTAAGGGACAGGGTGTGGTCTACGAGCAGTACTTC. This gives the protein CASSKGQGVVYEQYF. This chain connects TRBV6-5 to TRBJ2-7; the match to TRBD1 covers 9 bases. CDR1 is MNHEY and CDR2 is SVGAGI in the germline V gene. V lost 5 bases, J lost 3 bases, and 8 bases stayed unmatched. The CDR3 loop spans 15 amino acids.

The V gene is TRBV7-2, the J gene TRBJ2-1; a weak D match, TRBD1 (6 bases). The CDR3 is 12 amino acids. The V end was cut by 6 bases, the J end by 16 bases, with 19 bases between. Germline V gene sequence: CDR1 SGHTA, CDR2 FQGNSA. This chain's CDR3 is CASSQTGFIFFF. In nucleotides, the CDR3 is TGTGCCAGCAGTCAAACAGGGTTTATCTTCTTCTTC.

This chain links TRBV6-5 with TRBJ1-4; D is possibly TRBD1 (5 bases). Trimming left V 0 bases short and J 7 bases short, with 12 bases between. The germline V gene has CDR1 MNHEY and CDR2 SVGAGI. The CDR3 consists of 15 residues. In DNA form, the CDR3 reads TGTGCCAGCAGTTACTCGATCCGACAGCCTGAAAAACTGTTTTTT. It specifies CASSYSIRQPEKLFF.